Given below is one T cell receptor (beta chain) in context. This clonotype was counted many times. The antigen this receptor binds is unknown. Nothing much larger sits one base from this clone, and base qualities are not available. These data come from a study of regulatory T cells in long-lasting Graves disease (dated by TCRdb to 2020 to 2023). About the investigation overall: Newly diagnosed Graves' disease patients had taken antithyroid drugs for less than 3 months. Peripheral blood TCR sequencing and RNA sequencing compared persistent Graves' disease patients with newly diagnosed Graves' disease patients. The study was conducted in China and was registered as a clinical trial. A total of around 35 samples underwent TCR sequencing, from around 13 patients with persistent Graves' disease and 20 patients with newly diagnosed Graves' disease. Here is what the overall study found, with its caveats: The authors noted that the small sample size was a limitation that may lower accuracy. Patients with persistent disease shared more public clonotypes (around 2,500) than newly diagnosed patients did (966). TRBV28, TRBJ1-2 and TRBJ2-5 were preferentially used in persistent disease, while TRBV20-1 and TRBJ2-1 were favored in newly diagnosed disease. Peripheral blood alone was examined, since thyroid tissue, which constituted the primary lesion, could not be accessed. Sequencing and analysis were restricted to the TCR beta chain. Lower TCR Shannon entropy and fewer highly expanded clones were observed in persistent Graves' disease patients than in newly diagnosed patients, which suggested clonal expansion.

Library creation used multiplex PCR. Sequencing used an Illumina HiSeq 4000. CDR3 regions were amplified by Arm-PCR with iRepertoire HTBI primers to construct TCR beta libraries. Gel purification was performed on PCR products prior to sequencing. In the source study's methods: Across samples, 55 to 80 TRBV and approximately 15 TRBJ segments were identified and used for gene usage analysis of CDR3 amino acid clonotypes. Filtered high-quality paired reads were merged into contigs using COPE and FqMerger. BLAST was used to align contigs to IMGT TRBV, TRBD and TRBJ reference genes, with CDR3 defined following IMGT. Highly expanded clones were defined as clonotypes with a frequency above 0.1%. Shannon entropy was used to measure repertoire diversity, and the Gini coefficient was used to measure V-J evenness. Public clonotypes were defined as clonotypes shared by more than one individual. Using fastp at Q25 and MiXCR, TCRdb reprocessed the public reads and kept productive beta chains. Under each unique CDR3 protein, matching rows form one entry showing the most common genes and DNA. These V and J calls derive from TCRdb rather than the authors' analysis. The sample yields 620,000 or so distinct CDR3 sequences; 15% to 20% were counted once. Jointly, the top ten make up more than 15% of the sample.

The label giving this sample's time point can be read as: newly diagnosed GD, antithyroid drugs for less than 3 months. RNA was extracted from PBMCs in TRIzol for both TCR sequencing and RNA sequencing. The diagnosis of Graves' disease followed American Thyroid Association guidelines. The patients came from an endocrinology department in Xi'an, China. From each patient, around 9 milliliters of peripheral blood was collected into an EDTA anticoagulant tube. Ficoll Paque Plus density gradient separation was used to isolate PBMCs, and no further T cell sorting was done. An Agilent 2100 Bioanalyzer and agarose gel were used to assess RNA quality, and a NanoDrop 2000 was used to measure RNA concentration. Its CDR3 holds 15 amino acids, cysteine through phenylalanine. Only the CDR3 region is kept as DNA, spanning 45 bases read in frame from base 1. The V end loses 1 base and the J end loses 8 bases, and a stretch of 14 bases separates them. According to the germline V gene (reference sequence), CDR1 reads LNHNV and CDR2 reads YYDKDF.

The data were also submitted as part of a second study, on T cells in Graves' hyperthyroidism and ophthalmopathy. Reported in the second study: Stable Graves' hyperthyroidism was defined as the absence of progression to ophthalmopathy over 18 months of follow-up. Hyperthyroidism patients were newly diagnosed, with disease duration under 2 months, and aged 18 to 65 years. Any patient with an uncontrolled infection, another autoimmune disease, pregnancy or lactation was excluded. Diagnoses relied on clinical symptoms, serum thyroxine and TRAb, thyroid ultrasound and orbital computed tomography. A first-round RT-PCR of the TCR CDR3 used the HTBI primer set with the Qiagen OneStep RT-PCR kit. Blood samples also contained most of the expanded thyroid clonotypes (frequency above 0.001), which suggests that blood repertoires may reflect thyroid immune responses. Ophthalmopathy was separated from stable hyperthyroidism by a 13 V-J signature model, with over 85% sensitivity and about 81% specificity obtained in cross-validation and 80%/75% obtained in testing. In validation, the model predicted progression to ophthalmopathy with about 71% sensitivity and about 72% specificity, a median of 6.5 months before onset. To identify distinguishing TCR V-J signatures, a discovery cohort of 100 or so patients was used, comprising roughly 45 with Graves' ophthalmopathy and 57 with stable Graves' hyperthyroidism. Prospective prediction of ophthalmopathy was tested in an independent validation cohort consisting of roughly 19 hyperthyroidism patients and approximately 16 patients who later progressed to ophthalmopathy. For training and testing, the 80 to 100 patients in the discovery cohort were randomly divided in a 7:3 ratio. In several Graves' hyperthyroidism patients, the study also compared T-cell repertoires from thyroid tissue with T-cell repertoires from blood. After sampling, hyperthyroidism patients received methimazole starting at 30 mg daily, and ophthalmopathy patients received high-dose intravenous methylprednisolone. Libraries were constructed in a second round of multiplex PCR, after which size selection and purification were carried out. The libraries were sequenced on an Illumina HiSeq2000 using paired-end 100 bp reads. SOAPnuke was used to process the raw data, with reads discarded if the reads contained adapters or uncalled bases, had a mean Phred below 15, or lacked an exact constant-primer or identifier match. COPE v1.2.5 was used to merge high-quality paired reads, and clonotypes were defined as unique nucleotide sequences. MiTCR v1.1 was used to align the clonotypes against IMGT TRBV, TRBD and TRBJ reference segments. Only V-J combinations with frequency above 0.0001, covering 99% to 99.2% of repertoires, were analysed. The TCS score was defined as F50 (clonal expansion) divided by E x V (chaos), with BLOSUM62-based TCRdist calculated between CDR3 peptides within each V-J. Welch's t-statistics and random forest reduced some 510 V-J features to 10 to 15, which were used in a naive Bayes classifier (R e1071). Sample size was not statistically predetermined, and blinding of investigators to group allocation was not performed. TCR Vbeta CDR3 sequencing of around 130 peripheral blood samples (roughly 43 ophthalmopathy, 75 hyperthyroidism and some 17 progressor patients) is reported in the paper.

The TCR sequence derives from a woman aged 30 to 39 with Graves disease. Donor details come from another sample of the same person, matched by shared clones. Recombination connected TRBV15 to TRBJ2-2; no D gene call is confident. The sample consisted of peripheral blood mononuclear cells (PBMCs), taken at new diagnosis, from a patient treated with antithyroid drugs. The CDR3 reads CATSRVQTYSGELFF. The nucleotides read TGTGCCACCAGCAGAGTCCAGACGTATTCTGGGGAGCTGTTTTTT.